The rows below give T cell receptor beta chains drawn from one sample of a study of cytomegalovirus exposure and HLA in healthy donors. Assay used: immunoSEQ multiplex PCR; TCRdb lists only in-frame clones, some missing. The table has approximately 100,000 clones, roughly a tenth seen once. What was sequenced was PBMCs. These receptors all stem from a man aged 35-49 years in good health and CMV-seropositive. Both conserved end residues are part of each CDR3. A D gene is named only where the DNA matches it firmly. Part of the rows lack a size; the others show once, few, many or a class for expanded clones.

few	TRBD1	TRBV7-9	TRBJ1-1	TGTGCCAGCAGCTACACTCCACGGACAGGGGTACTGAACACTGAAGCTTTCTTT	CASSYTPRTGVLNTEAFF
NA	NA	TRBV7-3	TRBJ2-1	TGTGCCAGCAGCTTATCGCTAGATGGGTACAATGAGCAGTTCTTC	CASSLSLDGYNEQFF
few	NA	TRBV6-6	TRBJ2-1	TGTGCCAGCAGTTACTCAGCGAGCTCCTACAATGAGCAGTTCTTC	CASSYSASSYNEQFF
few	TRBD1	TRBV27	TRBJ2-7	TGTGCCAGCAGCCTTTTTGGTGGGACAGGGATCGCCTACGAGCAGTACTTC	CASSLFGGTGIAYEQYF
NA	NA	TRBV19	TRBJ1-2	TGTGCCAGTACCGGGAGGAAGGTCAACTATGGCTACACCTTC	CASTGRKVNYGYTF
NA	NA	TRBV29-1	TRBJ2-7	TGCAGCGTTGAAGTCTCCTCAGCGGAACCCTACGAGCAGTACTTC	CSVEVSSAEPYEQYF
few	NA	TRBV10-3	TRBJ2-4	TGTGCCATCAGTGAGTCGAGACTCGAAAACATTCAGTACTTC	CAISESRLENIQYF
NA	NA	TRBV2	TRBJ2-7	TGTGCCAGCAGTTGGCAGCGCTACGAGCAGTACTTC	CASSWQRYEQYF
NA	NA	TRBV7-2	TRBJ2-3	TGTGCCAGCAGCTTAGAGTTGGAGGGAGGAGCCACAGATACGCAGTATTTT	CASSLELEGGATDTQYF
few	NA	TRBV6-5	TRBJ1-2	TGTGCCAGCAGTTACTCGCCGGCTAACTATGGCTACACCTTC	CASSYSPANYGYTF
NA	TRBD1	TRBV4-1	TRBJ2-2	TGCGCCAGCAGCCAAGAGGTATTAAGGGACAGGGGCCCGAACACCGGGGAGCTGTTTTTT	CASSQEVLRDRGPNTGELFF
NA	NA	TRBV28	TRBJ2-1	TGTGCCAGCAGCAGCCGGGACACATACAATGAGCAGTTCTTC	CASSSRDTYNEQFF
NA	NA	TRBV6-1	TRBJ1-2	TGTGCCAGCAGTGAGTTGGACAGAGGAGACTATGGCTACACCTTC	CASSELDRGDYGYTF
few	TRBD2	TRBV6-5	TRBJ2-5	TGTGCCAGCAGTTACTCATCTAGCGGGGGGGAGACCCAGTACTTC	CASSYSSSGGETQYF
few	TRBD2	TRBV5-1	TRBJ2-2	TGCGCCAGCAGCATAGCGGGAGAATACACCGGGGAGCTGTTTTTT	CASSIAGEYTGELFF
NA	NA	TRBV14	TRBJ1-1	TGTGCCAGCAGCCAACAAGAGGTTACTGAAGCTTTCTTT	CASSQQEVTEAFF
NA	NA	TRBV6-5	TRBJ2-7	TGTGCCAGCAGATCGACTGGTTACGAGCAGTACTTC	CASRSTGYEQYF
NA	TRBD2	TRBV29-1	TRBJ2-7	TGCAGCGTTAACCTCCGGGGACTGGGGACTAGCGGACCGTACGAGCAGTACTTC	CSVNLRGLGTSGPYEQYF
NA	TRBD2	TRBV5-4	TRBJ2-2	TGTGCCAGCAGCTTTGTCTTCGTGACTAGCAGTGGCACCGGGGAGCTGTTTTTT	CASSFVFVTSSGTGELFF
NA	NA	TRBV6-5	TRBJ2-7	TGTGCCAGCAACCGGCGGGCGGGTACCTACGAGCAGTACTTC	CASNRRAGTYEQYF
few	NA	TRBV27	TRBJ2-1	TGTGCCAGCAGTTTAGTGCGAGTCCGTACTAACAATGAGCAGTTCTTC	CASSLVRVRTNNEQFF
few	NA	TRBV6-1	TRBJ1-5	TGTGCCAGTACCCGGACTGACCAACAGCAGCCCCAGCATTTT	CASTRTDQQQPQHF
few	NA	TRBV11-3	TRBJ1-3	TGTGCCAGCAGCCTCGGAGGCGGACCAAGCTCTGGAAACACCATATATTTT	CASSLGGGPSSGNTIYF
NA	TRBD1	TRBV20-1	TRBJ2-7	TGCAGTGCTAGGACAGGGTACGAGCAGTACTTC	CSARTGYEQYF
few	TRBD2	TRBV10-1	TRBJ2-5	TGCGCCAGCAGCCCTAGCGGGAGGGGCGAGACCCAGTACTTC	CASSPSGRGETQYF
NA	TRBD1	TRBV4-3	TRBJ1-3	TGCGCCAGCAGCCAAGATATAACAGGGGGGACCTCTGGAAACACCATATATTTT	CASSQDITGGTSGNTIYF
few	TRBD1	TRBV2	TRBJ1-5	TGTGCCAGCAGTGTCCAGGGGGCCAGCAATCAGCCCCAGCATTTT	CASSVQGASNQPQHF
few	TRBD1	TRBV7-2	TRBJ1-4	TGTGCCAGCAGCTTAGGACAGGGCAATGAAAAACTGTTTTTT	CASSLGQGNEKLFF
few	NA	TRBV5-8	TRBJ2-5	TGTGCCAGCAGCTTGGGGCAGGAGGCCTGGGAGACCCAGTACTTC	CASSLGQEAWETQYF
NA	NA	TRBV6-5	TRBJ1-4	TGTGCCAGCAGCCGGGACATGGGAAATGAAAAACTGTTTTTT	CASSRDMGNEKLFF
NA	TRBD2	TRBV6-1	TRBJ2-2	TGTGCCAGCAGTGAAGATACTAGCGCGTCTGGGGCGAACACCGGGGAGCTGTTTTTT	CASSEDTSASGANTGELFF
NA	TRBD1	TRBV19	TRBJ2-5	TGTGCCAGTAGTTGGGGACAGGGGGAGACCCAGTACTTC	CASSWGQGETQYF
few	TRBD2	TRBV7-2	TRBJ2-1	TGTGCCAGCAGCCCCGGGACTAGCGGGAGACATGAGCAGTTCTTC	CASSPGTSGRHEQFF
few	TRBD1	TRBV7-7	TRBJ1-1	TGTGCTAGCAGCCGGGACAGGAACACTGAAGCTTTCTTT	CASSRDRNTEAFF